This TCR beta chain stems from a study of blood T cell repertoires in COVID-19. Study overall: COVID-19 samples from acute and convalescent phases originated in the United States, Italy and Spain.

Losses at the gene ends were 4 bases for V and 3 bases for J; bases not matched to a gene: 9. This CDR3 region has 16 residues. Germline lookup yields CDR1 SGHTA and CDR2 FQGNSA. Authors' methods: Counts of nucleated cells, estimated from reference gene primer amplification, were obtained. Assay used: immunoSEQ multiplex PCR; TCRdb lists only in-frame clones, some missing. V and J calls and clone size are as listed in that table; D and trimming were resolved from the DNA. The profile shows about 140,000 clones, around 78% of them singletons. The chain links TRBV7-2 to TRBJ1-2; 9 bases fit TRBD1. This sequence was found in a woman of 80 years or more with active or convalescent COVID-19. Sequenced material: peripheral blood. The CDR3 bases are TGTGCCAGCAGCTCAAGAGCCGGGGACAGGGACTATGGCTACACCTTC. It codes for CASSSRAGDRDYGYTF.